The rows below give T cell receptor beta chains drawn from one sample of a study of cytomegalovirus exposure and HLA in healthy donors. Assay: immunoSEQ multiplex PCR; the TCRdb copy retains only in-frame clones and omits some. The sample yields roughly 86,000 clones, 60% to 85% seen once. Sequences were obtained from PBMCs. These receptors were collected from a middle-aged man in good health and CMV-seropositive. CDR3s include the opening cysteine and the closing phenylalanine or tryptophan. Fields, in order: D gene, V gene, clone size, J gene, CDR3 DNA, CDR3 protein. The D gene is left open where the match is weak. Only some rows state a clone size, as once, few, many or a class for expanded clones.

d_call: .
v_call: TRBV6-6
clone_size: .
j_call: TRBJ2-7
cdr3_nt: TGTGCCAGCAGTTACGTCAGACAGGAGCAGTACTTC
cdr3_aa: CASSYVRQEQYF

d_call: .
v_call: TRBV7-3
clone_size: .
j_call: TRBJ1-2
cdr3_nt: TGTGCCAGCAGCCCGGACCGGGATATCCTATATGGCTACACCTTC
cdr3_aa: CASSPDRDILYGYTF

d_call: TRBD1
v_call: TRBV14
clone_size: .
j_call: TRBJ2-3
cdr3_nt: TGTGCCAGCAGCCTGCAACAGGGGTCAGATACGCAGTATTTT
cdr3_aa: CASSLQQGSDTQYF

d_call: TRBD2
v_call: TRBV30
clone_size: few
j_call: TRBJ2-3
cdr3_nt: TGTGCCTGGGGACTAGCGGGCACAGATACGCAGTATTTT
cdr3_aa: CAWGLAGTDTQYF

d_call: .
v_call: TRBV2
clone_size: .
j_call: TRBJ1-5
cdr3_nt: TGTGCCAGCATGGCGGTCAATAGCAATCAGCCCCAGCATTTT
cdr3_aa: CASMAVNSNQPQHF

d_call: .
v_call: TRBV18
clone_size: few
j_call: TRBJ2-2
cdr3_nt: TGTGCCAGCTCACCTATCTCAGCCGGGGAGCTGTTTTTT
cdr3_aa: CASSPISAGELFF

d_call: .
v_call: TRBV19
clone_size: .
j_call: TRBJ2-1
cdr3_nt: TGTGCCAGTAGTAACATGGGGGGCAATGAGCAGTTCTTC
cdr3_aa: CASSNMGGNEQFF

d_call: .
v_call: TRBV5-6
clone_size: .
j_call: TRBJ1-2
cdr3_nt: TGTGCCAGCAGCTCCGTACTGGTCCATGGCTACACCTTC
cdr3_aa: CASSSVLVHGYTF

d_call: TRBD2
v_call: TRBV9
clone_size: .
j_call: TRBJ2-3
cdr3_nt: TGTGCCAGCAGCGTAGGGGTTAGCGGGGGCACAGATACGCAGTATTTT
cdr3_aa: CASSVGVSGGTDTQYF

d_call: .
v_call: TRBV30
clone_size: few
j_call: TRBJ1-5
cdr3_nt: TGTGCCTGGAGTGTAGGGCCGCGGGGTCAGCCCCAGCATTTT
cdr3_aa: CAWSVGPRGQPQHF

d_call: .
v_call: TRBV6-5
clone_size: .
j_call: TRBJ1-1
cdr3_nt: TGTGCCAGCAGTTCCCCAGGACTTTTAGCTTTCTTT
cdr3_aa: CASSSPGLLAFF

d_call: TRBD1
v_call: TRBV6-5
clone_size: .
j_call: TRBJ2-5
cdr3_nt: TGTGCCAGCAGTTATGCTAAAGACAGGGTGGAGACCCAGTACTTC
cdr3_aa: CASSYAKDRVETQYF

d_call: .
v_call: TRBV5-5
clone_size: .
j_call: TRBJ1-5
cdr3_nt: TGTGCCAGCAGCTTGTCCGGGAGTTTCGACAATCAGCCCCAGCATTTT
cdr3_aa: CASSLSGSFDNQPQHF

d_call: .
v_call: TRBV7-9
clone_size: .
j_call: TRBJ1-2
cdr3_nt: TGTGCCAGCAGTCCAACCACAGGCTTACGCGGCTACACCTTC
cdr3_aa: CASSPTTGLRGYTF

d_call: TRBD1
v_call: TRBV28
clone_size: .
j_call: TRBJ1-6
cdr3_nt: TGCGCCAGCACCACGACAGGGCGTTATTCACCCCTCCACTTT
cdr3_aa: CASTTTGRYSPLHF

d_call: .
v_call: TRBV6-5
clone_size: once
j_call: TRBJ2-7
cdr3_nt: TGTGCCAGCAGAGCCGAGGCTGGCGAGCAGTACTTC
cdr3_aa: CASRAEAGEQYF

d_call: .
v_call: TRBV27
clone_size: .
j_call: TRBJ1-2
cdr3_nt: TGTGCCAGCAGTTTGACACCGAACTATGGCTACACCTTC
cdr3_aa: CASSLTPNYGYTF

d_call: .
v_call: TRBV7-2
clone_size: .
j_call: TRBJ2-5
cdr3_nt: TGTGCCAGCAGCTTACAGGGGGGTCCGGAGACCCAGTACTTC
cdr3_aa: CASSLQGGPETQYF

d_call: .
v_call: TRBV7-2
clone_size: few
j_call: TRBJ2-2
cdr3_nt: TGTGCCAGCAGCTCCCGTTTTTTTTCCGGGGAGCTGTTTTTT
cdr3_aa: CASSSRFFSGELFF

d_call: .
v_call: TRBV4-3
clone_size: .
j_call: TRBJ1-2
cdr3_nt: TGCGCCAGCAGCCCGCTTGGGGGGGCGAACTATGGCTACACCTTC
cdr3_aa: CASSPLGGANYGYTF

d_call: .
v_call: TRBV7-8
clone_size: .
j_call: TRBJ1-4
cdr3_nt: TGTGCCAGCAGCTTAGGATTGTTCAGGGCTAATGAAAAACTGTTTTTT
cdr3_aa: CASSLGLFRANEKLFF

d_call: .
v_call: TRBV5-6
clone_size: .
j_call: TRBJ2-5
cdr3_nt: TGTACCAGCAGCCCCTCCGTTCTGGAGACCCAGTACTTC
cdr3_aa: CTSSPSVLETQYF

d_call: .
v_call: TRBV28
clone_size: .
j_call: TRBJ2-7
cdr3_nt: TGTGCCAGCAGTATATCGGGGGGCGTCTACGAGCAGTACTTC
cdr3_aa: CASSISGGVYEQYF

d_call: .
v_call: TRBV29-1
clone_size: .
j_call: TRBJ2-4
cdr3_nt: TGCAGCGTTGAAGACCTCTACCTTCCGGGACACCCGATTGGGAAAAACATTCAGTACTTC
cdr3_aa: CSVEDLYLPGHPIGKNIQYF

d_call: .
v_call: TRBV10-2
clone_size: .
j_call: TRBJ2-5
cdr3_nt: TGCGCCAGCAGTGAGTCGAACAGGGAAGAGACCCAGTACTTC
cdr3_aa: CASSESNREETQYF

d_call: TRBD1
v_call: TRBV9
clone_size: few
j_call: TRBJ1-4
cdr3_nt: TGTGCCAGCAGCCCTCAGGGGGGCTTAAATGAAAAACTGTTTTTT
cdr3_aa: CASSPQGGLNEKLFF

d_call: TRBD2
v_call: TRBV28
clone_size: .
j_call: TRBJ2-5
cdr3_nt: TGTGCCAGCAGTTCACGACTAGCGGGGGCTCAGGAGACCCAGTACTTC
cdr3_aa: CASSSRLAGAQETQYF

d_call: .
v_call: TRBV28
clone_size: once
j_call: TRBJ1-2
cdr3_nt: TGTGCCAGCAGTTTAGGGGGAGGGGCCGGCGATGGCTACACCTTC
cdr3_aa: CASSLGGGAGDGYTF

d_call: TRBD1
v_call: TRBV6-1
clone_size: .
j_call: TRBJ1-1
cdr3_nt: TGTGCCGTTCGACCAGGGGGGCCCACTGAAGCTTTCTTT
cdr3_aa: CAVRPGGPTEAFF

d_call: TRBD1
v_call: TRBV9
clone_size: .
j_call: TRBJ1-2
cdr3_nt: TGTGCCAGCAGCGTAGAGGCAGGGGGCGGCTACACCTTC
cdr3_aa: CASSVEAGGGYTF

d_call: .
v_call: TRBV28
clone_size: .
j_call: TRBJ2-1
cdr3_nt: TGTGCCAGCAGTCCTGGGACTCAAAACAATGAGCAGTTCTTC
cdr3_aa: CASSPGTQNNEQFF

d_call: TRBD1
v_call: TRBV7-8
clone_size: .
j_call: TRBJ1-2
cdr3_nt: TGTGCCAGCAGCTTCATGACAGGGGTTAACTATGGCTACCCCTTC
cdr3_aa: CASSFMTGVNYGYPF

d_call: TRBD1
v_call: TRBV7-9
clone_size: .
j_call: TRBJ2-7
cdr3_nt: TGTGCCAGCAGCCCTCGGACAGGGGGCTACGAGCAGTACTTC
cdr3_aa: CASSPRTGGYEQYF

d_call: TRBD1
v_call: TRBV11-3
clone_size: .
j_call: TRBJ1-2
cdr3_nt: TGTGCCAGCAGCTTAGGGAACGACAGGGAGGTTGGCTACACCTTC
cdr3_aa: CASSLGNDREVGYTF

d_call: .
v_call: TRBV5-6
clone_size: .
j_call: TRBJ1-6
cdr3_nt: TGTGCCAGCAGATCGCAGGGAATCGGTTCACCCCTCCACTTT
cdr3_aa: CASRSQGIGSPLHF

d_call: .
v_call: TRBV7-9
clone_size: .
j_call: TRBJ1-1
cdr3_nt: TGTGCCAGCAGACAGGGTGGGGCTGAAGCTTTCTTT
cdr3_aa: CASRQGGAEAFF

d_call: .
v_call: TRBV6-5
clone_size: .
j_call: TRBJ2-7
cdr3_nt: TGTGCCAGCAGCGAAGCGGCAGGACTTTACGAGCAGTACTTC
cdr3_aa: CASSEAAGLYEQYF

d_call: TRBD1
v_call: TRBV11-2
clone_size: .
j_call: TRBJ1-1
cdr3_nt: TGTGCCAGCAGCCCGCGGAACAGGGGAATGAACACTGAAGCTTTCTTT
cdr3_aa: CASSPRNRGMNTEAFF

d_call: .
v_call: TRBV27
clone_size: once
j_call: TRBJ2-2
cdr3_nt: TGTGCCAGCAGTCCGTACTTCGGGGAGCTGTTTTTT
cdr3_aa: CASSPYFGELFF